The clone carrying this TCR beta chain was counted only a few times. Its antigen is still unknown. This specimen belongs to a study of cytomegalovirus exposure and HLA in healthy donors. Trimming took 5 bases from V and 2 from J, leaving 12 bases between them. In germline, CDR1 is SGHVS, CDR2 FNYEAQ. This CDR3 has 14 residues. The repertoire was sequenced with immunoSEQ multiplex PCR; TCRdb's copy has only in-frame clones and lacks some. Among 70,000 to 85,000 clones listed, around 95% were seen once. From the roughly 120-subject validation cohort, which was separate from the roughly 710-subject first cohort, the donors were drawn. Study-wide results and limits: Cytomegalovirus-associated status was assigned to about 150 TCR beta chains. While the bulk of TCR sequences proved rare, some public TCRs turned up in many donors. That first-cohort TCR clusters tended to co-occur in the roughly 110 validation repertoires was found in a later analysis.

The specimen was PBMCs. This TCR was sampled from a woman between 18 and 29 years old in good health and CMV-seropositive. The chain links TRBV7-6 to TRBJ1-1, with no clear D. The CDR3 coding sequence is TGTGCCAGCAGCGTACATATCACAAACACTGAAGCTTTCTTT. Encoded protein: CASSVHITNTEAFF.